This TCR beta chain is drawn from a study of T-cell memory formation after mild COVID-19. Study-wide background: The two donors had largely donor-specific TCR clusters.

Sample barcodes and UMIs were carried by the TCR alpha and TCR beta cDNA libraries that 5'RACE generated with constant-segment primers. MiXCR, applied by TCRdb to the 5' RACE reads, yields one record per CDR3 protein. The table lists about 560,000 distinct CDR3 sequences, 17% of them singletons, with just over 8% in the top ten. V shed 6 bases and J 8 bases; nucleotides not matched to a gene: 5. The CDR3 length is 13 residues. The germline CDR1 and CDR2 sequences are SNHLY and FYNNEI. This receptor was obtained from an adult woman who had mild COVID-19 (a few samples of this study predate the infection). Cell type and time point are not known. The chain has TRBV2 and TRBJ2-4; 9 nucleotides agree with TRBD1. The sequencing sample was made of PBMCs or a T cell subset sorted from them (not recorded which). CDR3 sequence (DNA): TGTGCCAGCAGCGGGACAGGGTCTTACATTCAGTACTTC. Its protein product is CASSGTGSYIQYF.